This T cell receptor beta chain came from a study of T cells in Graves' hyperthyroidism and ophthalmopathy. Germline V gene sequence: CDR1 SGHTA, CDR2 FQGNSA. CDR3 length equals 12 residues. V was cut by 5 bases and J by 7 bases, with 8 bases left in between. Study-wide points: Ophthalmopathy, as predicted by the model, came a median approximately 6.5 months after the prediction.

Amplified TCR beta CDR3 regions derived from RNA transcripts. First-round RT-PCR of the TCR CDR3 relied on the HTBI primer set. One entry per CDR3 protein, called by TCRdb with MiXCR from the multiplex PCR reads. The table records some 500,000 distinct CDR3 sequences, about 16% of them present only once. The study included ophthalmopathy patients with Clinical Activity Score at least 3, NOSPECS grade at least 4 and duration under 3 months. The authors obtained PBMCs from 10 ml of fresh peripheral blood. A note on this clonotype: Antigen unknown.

The chain has TRBV7-2 and TRBJ2-2, with unresolved D. Sequencing was done on a sample of blood. This receptor was taken from a woman aged 25 to 39 with Graves' ophthalmopathy. CDR3 sequence (DNA): TGTGCCAGCAGCCGGTCCCGCGGGGAGCTGTTTTTT. Translating it yields CASSRSRGELFF.